This entry describes one TCR beta chain. What this receptor recognizes is not known. Base qualities are missing; no much larger clone stands one base away. The data were obtained in a study of graft-versus-host responses after intestinal transplantation (dated by TCRdb to the early 2020s). For the study in its entirety: Recipients received multivisceral, liver-intestinal, or isolated intestinal transplants. Anti-thymocyte globulin induction was given to all recipients, followed by maintenance tacrolimus and steroids for about 3 years. Donor T cell macrochimerism was defined as a peak of at least 4% donor T cells among recipient peripheral blood mononuclear cells. Of the roughly 26 intestinal transplant recipients enrolled in the cohort, one of whom was a retransplant, a few patients without pretransplant specimens were excluded. After intestinal transplantation, graft-versus-host and host-versus-graft alloreactive T cell clones in the graft, circulation and bone marrow were tracked using bulk TCR-beta CDR3 sequencing. Alloreactive clones were identified by sequencing pre-transplant mixed lymphocyte reaction products and comparing these products with unstimulated pre-transplant donor and recipient T cells. Instead of going to the commercial service, samples from a few later patients were sequenced in-house on an Illumina MiSeq and processed with MiXCR. Broad study findings and their caveats: High GvH to HvG T cell clonal ratios were observed in the allografts of patients with donor T cell macrochimerism. The relatively low number and heterogeneity of intestinal transplant patients limited the conclusions. GvH clones were detected in recipient bone marrow, and some appeared earlier in ileal mucosa or blood, consistent with an intestinal mucosal origin. Early after transplant, peak levels of circulating GvH clones were associated with declines in HvG clones.

Library preparation was by the immunoSEQ multiplex PCR assay. For most patients, genomic DNA was isolated with the Qiagen DNeasy Blood and Tissue Kit and sent frozen to Adaptive Biotechnologies for TCR sequencing. High-throughput TCR-beta CDR3 sequencing of genomic DNA from most patients was performed by Adaptive Biotechnologies. Per the source publication's procedure: Adaptive's ImmunoSEQ software was the source of the TCR sequencing data for roughly 19 patients, while a few other patients were processed with MiXCR and VDJtools. CD4 versus CD8 sorting errors were corrected by removing sequences found in both subsets at a frequency ratio below 5:1. CDR3 nucleotide sequences shared between donor and recipient were removed because their origin could not be assigned. At least 2-fold expansion over unstimulated cells and a minimum CFSE-low frequency of 0.002% (template counts) or 0.001% (read counts) were required for clones to be classified as alloreactive. A clone was considered mappable if detected in the sequenced pre-transplant spleen, lymph node, or MLR CFSE-low populations of the donor or recipient. The cumulative frequency of alloreactive clones was calculated as a percentage of all sequences, weighted by copy number. Held by TCRdb, this immuneACCESS table contains in-frame sequences only and omits some clones. Under half of the omission traces to an unresolved V gene where checked; the cause of the rest is unknown. The DNA was the basis for D and trimming; V, J and clone size are from that table. Within this sample are some 86,000 clones, with 91% of them counted one time only. The ten largest clones represent about 0.1% of the sample.

Based on the germline V gene, the CDR1 and CDR2 sequences are MGHRA and YSYEKL. The CDR3 numbers 13 residues from cysteine through phenylalanine. The read is trimmed to its CDR3 DNA, 39 bases read in frame from base 1. V sheds 2 bases and J sheds 5 bases, leaving 6 bases between their ends. Read against the paper, the sample's time point label means: cells obtained before transplantation from donor or recipient. CD3+CD4+ and CD3+CD8+ populations were FACS-sorted from unstimulated pre-transplant donor and recipient cells taken from spleen or lymph nodes. Sequencing used unstimulated CD4+ T cells sorted from spleen or lymph node cells, obtained before intestinal transplant. The sequence was collected from a human donor who received an intestinal transplant. The rearrangement joined TRBV4-1 to TRBJ2-2, with an unclear D gene assignment. CDR3 sequence: CASSQQMTGELFF. At the DNA level, the sequence is TGCGCCAGCAGCCAACAGATGACCGGGGAGCTGTTTTTT.